This entry is about one T cell receptor beta chain. There is no known antigen for this receptor. Base quality data are lacking; no much larger clone is found one base away. The data derive from a study of CD8 T cells in Susac syndrome (dated by TCRdb to 2018 to 2020). Broadly, across the study: Among the Susac syndrome patients who were sequenced, clinically active disease was present in more than 5 and clinical remission was observed in fewer than ten. At blood withdrawal, Susac syndrome patients were either therapy-naive, taking corticosteroids (in some cases with IVIg as well), or taking IVIg alone. Whether CD8+ T cell activation and differentiation in Susac syndrome was antigen driven was tested using repertoire sequencing. Summary of the overall study and its limitations: The study acknowledged that relatively few individuals were included in the TCR sequencing and HLA analysis. No clonal expansion was detected in the CD4+ T cell repertoire of Susac syndrome patients.

RNA was extracted using the RNeasy kit, and about 0.45 to 1 ug of the RNA was reverse transcribed with random hexamers. The immunoSEQ multiplex PCR assay, covering 54 Vbeta and 13 Jbeta segments, was used to amplify TCR beta CDR3 regions. To correct PCR amplification bias, a synthetic template baseline was used for both primer optimization and computational correction. As for the authors' bioinformatics: Reads were annotated to V, D and J genes per IMGT and analyzed with immunoSEQ Analyzer, keeping only productive sequences. To calculate clonality, Shannon entropy was normalized by log2 of the number of productive unique sequences and then subtracted from one. For each patient and control, public and private clones were evaluated among the 100 most prevalent clones. Clones were defined as Susac-specific when absent from the healthy and MS cohorts, from over 950 published viral clones and from other ImmuneACCESS disease sequences. Using fastp at Q25 and MiXCR, TCRdb reprocessed the public reads and kept productive beta chains. Here each entry gathers all rows of one CDR3 protein and keeps the most common genes and DNA. The V and J calls, along with clone size, are taken from TCRdb and not from the paper's own processing. The sample table holds just over 150,000 distinct CDR3 sequences, of which approximately 95% were seen once. The top ten hold roughly 0.16% of the sample.

High-throughput TCR beta sequencing profiled peripheral blood CD8+ and CD4+ T cells from healthy donors, Susac syndrome patients and multiple sclerosis patients. The Susac syndrome patients fulfilled recently defined diagnostic criteria for either definite or probable disease. CD8+ TEMRA cells were enriched by FACS, while bulk CD8+ and CD4+ T cells were purified by magnetic negative isolation. Blood was drawn into EDTA tubes, processed within 24 hours, and PBMCs were isolated by density gradient centrifugation. PBMCs intended for TCR sequencing were frozen in liquid nitrogen and were later thawed in a 37 degrees C water bath. The sorted or isolated CD4+, CD8+ and CD8+ TEMRA cells had a purity of 90% or higher. According to the germline V gene, CDR1 reads SGHDT and CDR2 reads YYEEEE. V was cut back by 1 base and J by 4 bases, leaving a gap of 11 bases between them. The CDR3 numbers 14 residues from cysteine through phenylalanine. The kept DNA is CDR3 alone, 42 bases in frame from the first base.

This chain is built from TRBV5-6 and TRBJ2-5; TRBD2 is a weak D gene call, 6 bases matching. The sequence was collected from a human donor with Susac syndrome. The sequencing input was CD4+ T cells from PBMCs. DNA sequence: TGTGCCAGCAGCTTGAGCCTAGCGACAGAGACCCAGTACTTC. Its protein is CASSLSLATETQYF.